Each of the 26 T cell receptor beta chains below was sequenced from the same sample in a study of metastatic and nonmetastatic thyroid tumors. TCRdb re-called clones via MiXCR from the PCR reads. The profile shows some 15,000 clones, approximately 30% of them singletons. Among the patients, none had received any treatment before thyroid surgery. Material for sequencing was tumor tissue. The receptors stem from a male donor with papillary thyroid cancer or a benign thyroid nodule (not recorded which). Some clones in this sample may be carry-over from other donors' samples.

This clone has a handful of counts. V gene TRBV5-1 combines with J gene TRBJ2-3; 12 nucleotides align to TRBD2. The CDR3 spans 17 residues. Germline values: CDR1 SGHRS, CDR2 YFSETQ. With V trimmed by 4 bases and J by 5 bases, 11 bases remained unmatched. This CDR3 is CASSPGLAGCGGDTQYF. The CDR3 DNA sequence: TGCGCCAGCAGCCCCGGACTAGCGGGGTGCGGTGGAGATACGCAGTATTTT.

This clone was recorded at least ten times. The V and J genes are TRBV14 and TRBJ2-7; 11 nucleotides line up with TRBD1. V lost 5 bases and J lost 3; bases outside the gene matches: 6. Germline V gene data show CDR1 as SGHDN and CDR2 as FVKESK. This CDR3 contains 15 residues. CDR3 in amino acids: CASSNTGTGGYEQYF. The DNA for the CDR3 is TGTGCCAGCAGCAATACCGGGACAGGGGGCTACGAGCAGTACTTC.

The table lists this clone with a few counts. This chain joins TRBV30 and TRBJ1-2; maybe TRBD1 (5 bases). The germline V and J ends were trimmed by 2 bases and 6 bases, with 19 bases remaining between them. The CDR3 runs 15 residues. Looked up from germline, CDR1 is GTSNPN and CDR2 is SVGIG (reference sequence). The CDR3 reads CAWSHGGMDADGYTF. The CDR3 nucleotides are TGTGCCTGGAGTCATGGGGGTATGGACGCGGATGGCTACACCTTC. The whole variable domain, filled in from reference TRBV30 and TRBJ1-2, reads SQTIHQWPATLVQPVGSPLSLECTVEGTSNPNLYWYRQAAGRGLQLLFYSVGIGQISSEVPQNLSASRPQDRQFILSSKKLLLSDSGFYLCAWSHGGMDADGYTFGSGTRLTVV.

The genes are TRBV5-1 and TRBJ1-5; D not resolved. This CDR3 contains 17 residues. Trimming stripped 4 bases from V and 0 bases from J, with 17 bases between. CDR1 and CDR2 (germline): SGHRS, YFSETQ. The CDR3 reads CASSVDPLGNSNQPQHF. CDR3 coding DNA: TGCGCCAGCAGCGTAGACCCCCTTGGTAATAGCAATCAGCCCCAGCATTTT. The full variable domain, in which reference TRBV5-1 and TRBJ1-5 provide the parts outside the CDR3, is KAGVTQTPRYLIKTRGQQVTLSCSPISGHRSVSWYQQTPGQGLQFLFEYFSETQRNKGNFPGRFSGRQFSNSRSEMNVSTLELGDSALYLCASSVDPLGNSNQPQHFGDGTRLSIL.

This clone was seen at least ten times. The chain uses TRBV5-6 and TRBJ2-2; the D call may be TRBD1 or TRBD2 (5 bases each). CDR1 and CDR2 from the germline V gene are SGHDT and YYEEEE. With 8 bases removed from V and 5 bases from J, the gap between germline ends came to 16 bases. CDR3 length: 14 residues. The CDR3 sequence: CASGLGEGTGELFF. The CDR3 DNA reads as TGTGCCAGTGGGCTGGGGGAAGGGACCGGGGAGCTGTTTTTT.

This clone has a count of ten or more. The V and J genes are TRBV7-8 and TRBJ2-7, with a possible D match to TRBD1 (5 bases). V was cut by 4 bases and J by 0 bases, with 13 bases left in between. Per germline, CDR1 SGHVS and CDR2 FQNEAQ. The CDR3 contains 15 residues. The CDR3 loop reads CASSYRLDSSYEQYF. DNA for the CDR3: TGTGCCAGCAGCTATAGACTCGACAGCTCCTACGAGCAGTACTTC.

Turning to this clone: A clone one base away is much larger, so this may be a read error. The rearrangement uses TRBV3-1 and TRBJ1-1; no firm D call. The CDR3 is 14 residues long. Per germline, CDR1 LGHDT and CDR2 YNNKEL (reference sequence). The CDR3 sequence: CASSQGQMNAEAFF. Written as DNA, the CDR3 is TGTGCCAGCAGCCAAGGACAAATGAACGCTGAAGCTTTCTTT.

This clone was counted ten times or more. This chain connects TRBV6-1 to TRBJ2-2; TRBD2 might be the D (7 bases). In germline, CDR1 is MNHNS, CDR2 SASEGT. The length of the CDR3 is 15 residues. The V end lost 5 bases, the J end lost 7 bases, and 17 bases lay between the germline ends. The CDR3 sequence: CASSRGGGFSGELFF. The DNA of the CDR3 is TGTGCCAGCAGTAGGGGGGGAGGCTTTAGCGGGGAGCTGTTTTTT.

This clone was observed a few times. The rearrangement uses TRBV27 and TRBJ2-7; TRBD1 is a possible D gene (7 bases). The CDR3 totals 14 residues. The germline V gene has CDR1 MNHEY and CDR2 SMNVEV (reference sequence). Trimming stripped 6 bases from V and 2 bases from J, with 14 bases between. The CDR3 DNA is TGTGCCAGCAGCCTATCCAGGGGGGCCTACGAGCAGTACTTC. Encoded protein: CASSLSRGAYEQYF.

This chain uses TRBV30 with TRBJ2-7; 8 bases fit TRBD2. The V segment lost 4 bases and the J segment 7 bases; nucleotides outside the gene matches: 9. This CDR3 has 13 amino acids. Germline V gene lookup returns CDR1 GTSNPN and CDR2 SVGIG (reference sequence). CDR3 sequence reads: CAWTFGRAGEQYF. In nucleotides, the CDR3 is TGTGCCTGGACGTTCGGGAGGGCCGGGGAGCAGTACTTC. Together with reference TRBV30 and TRBJ2-7, the CDR3 gives the full variable domain: SQTIHQWPATLVQPVGSPLSLECTVEGTSNPNLYWYRQAAGRGLQLLFYSVGIGQISSEVPQNLSASRPQDRQFILSSKKLLLSDSGFYLCAWTFGRAGEQYFGPGTRLTVT.

This clone appeared many times. The CDR3 region has the DNA TGTGCCAGCAGGCCTCAGGGGGCCGGGGAGCTGTTTTTT. It is translated as CASRPQGAGELFF. The chain recombines TRBV28 with TRBJ2-2; 7 positions match TRBD1. The V segment lost 6 bases and the J segment 6 bases; nucleotides outside the gene matches: 4. CDR3 length equals 13 residues. CDR1 is MDHEN and CDR2 is SYDVKM in the germline V gene. Full variable domain (missing parts from reference TRBV28 and TRBJ2-2): DVKVTQSSRYLVKRTGEKVFLECVQDMDHENMFWYRQDPGLGLRLIYFSYDVKMKEKGDIPEGYSVSREKKERFSLILESASTNQTSMYLCASRPQGAGELFFGEGSRLTVL.

This clone rates as medium-sized (0.01 to 0.1%). The CDR3 reads CASSQDPRAGQPQHF. The CDR3 nucleotides are TGCGCCAGCAGCCAAGATCCCAGGGCAGGTCAGCCCCAGCATTTT. The chain uses TRBV4-1 and TRBJ1-5, with D tentatively TRBD1 (5 bases). In germline, CDR1 is MGHRA, CDR2 YSYEKL. V lost 0 bases, J lost 6 bases, and 12 bases lay in between. The CDR3 contains 15 residues.

This chain joins TRBV6-1 and TRBJ2-7, with D possibly matching TRBD2 (6 bases). Germline CDR1 reads MNHNS; CDR2 reads SASEGT. The CDR3 is 14 amino acids. V was trimmed by 5 bases and J by 5 bases, leaving 16 bases between them. The CDR3 sequence: CASSTGTDTHEQYF. The CDR3 nucleotides read TGTGCCAGCAGTACCGGGACTGACACCCACGAGCAGTACTTC.

The V and J genes are TRBV20-1 and TRBJ2-7; D ambiguous. In germline, CDR1 is DFQATT, CDR2 SNEGSKA (reference sequence). The CDR3 spans 12 residues. Trimming removed 1 base from V and 6 bases from J, with 10 bases in between. DNA of the CDR3: TGCAGTGCTAGAGGGGATGGTTTCGAGCAGTACTTC. Its translation: CSARGDGFEQYF.

This clone has ten or more counts. The rearrangement links TRBV27 to TRBJ2-1, with TRBD2 identical over 8 bases. With 5 bases clipped from V and 8 bases from J, the junction kept 8 bases outside the gene matches. The CDR3 spans 14 residues. The germline gives CDR1 MNHEY, CDR2 SMNVEV (reference sequence). The DNA of the CDR3 is TGTGCCAGCAGTCTGCGCGGGGGGCCCCATGAGCAGTTCTTC. Translation gives CASSLRGGPHEQFF.

This clone was observed a few times. The chain links TRBV27 to TRBJ1-2; 7 nucleotides align to TRBD1. Per germline, CDR1 MNHEY and CDR2 SMNVEV (reference sequence). The CDR3 has 14 residues. J was trimmed by 8 bases and V by 4 bases; bases with no gene match: 10. This CDR3 is CASSSTGQTGGYTF. The DNA of the CDR3 is TGTGCCAGCAGTTCCACGGGACAGACGGGGGGCTACACCTTC.

This clone was observed a handful of times. V is TRBV12-3 or TRBV12-4 and J is TRBJ1-3; D remains ambiguous. The CDR3 totals 14 residues. The V and J ends lost 0 bases and 9 bases respectively, with 12 bases between them. CDR3 nucleotide sequence: TGTGCCAGCAGTTTAGCCCACTCTGGAGGCACCATATATTTT. Its translation: CASSLAHSGGTIYF.

This clone was counted ten times or more. The V and J genes are TRBV7-9 and TRBJ2-7, with TRBD1 matching 7 bases. This CDR3 is 14 amino acids long. Germline CDR1 is SEHNR and CDR2 is FQNEAQ (reference sequence). J gave up 2 bases and V 5 bases, and 6 bases lay outside the gene matches. In nucleotides, the CDR3 is TGTGCCAGCAGCCTAGGGGGCTTCGCCTACGAGCAGTACTTC. Its translation: CASSLGGFAYEQYF.

This clone appeared many times. The chain recombines TRBV3-1 with TRBJ2-7; D gene unclear. The germline V gene has CDR1 LGHDT and CDR2 YNNKEL (reference sequence). The CDR3 is 15 residues long. V lost 4 bases to trimming and J lost 4 bases, with 17 bases between them. The CDR3, as DNA: TGTGCCAGCAGCCTAAACGTTGGAGCCGGGTACGAGCAGTACTTC. Its translation is CASSLNVGAGYEQYF.

The sample holds many counts of this clone. The chain couples TRBV19 to TRBJ1-2, with D possibly matching TRBD1 (5 bases). CDR3 length equals 13 residues. The V end lost 2 bases, the J end lost 8 bases, and 12 bases lay between the germline ends. Looked up from germline, CDR1 is LNHDA and CDR2 is SQIVND (reference sequence). CDR3 protein: CASSILGAGGYTF. The CDR3 nucleotides read TGTGCCAGTAGTATACTAGGGGCAGGAGGCTACACCTTC.

To note about this clone: This clone may be a read error of a much larger clone one base away. The chain uses TRBV7-2 and TRBJ2-3; no clear D. This CDR3 has 12 residues. Trimming left V 2 bases short and J 2 bases short, with 2 bases between. CDR1 is SGHTA, CDR2 FQGNSA, per germline. CDR3 in amino acids: CASSLFTDTQYF. As DNA, the CDR3 is TGTGCCAGCAGCTTATTCACAGATACGCAGTATTTT. The entire variable domain, with the rest obtained from reference TRBV7-2 and TRBJ2-3, is as follows: GAGVSQSPSNKVTEKGKDVELRCDPISGHTALYWYRQSLGQGLEFLIYFQGNSAPDKSGLPSDRFSAERTGGSVSTLTIQRTQQEDSAVYLCASSLFTDTQYFGPGTRLTVL.

Relative to its sample, this clone is medium-sized (0.01 to 0.1%). The chain couples TRBV6-1 to TRBJ2-5, with 11 nucleotides matching TRBD2. The CDR3 has 16 amino acids. The germline CDR1 and CDR2 sequences are MNHNS and SASEGT. Trimming at V came to 5 bases and at J to 4 bases, leaving 9 bases not matched to a gene. The CDR3 DNA follows: TGTGCCAGCAGTTCTATTAGCGGGGGGGGCCCAGAGACCCAGTACTTC. Translated, it gives CASSSISGGGPETQYF.

This clone rates as medium-sized. This specimen includes other DNA sequences encoding the same CDR3. This chain joins TRBV12-3 or TRBV12-4 and TRBJ2-7; a weak D match, TRBD1 (6 bases). V gave up 3 bases and J gave up 4 bases, with 13 bases separating them. The CDR3 is 14 amino acids. The CDR3 nucleotides read TGTGCCAGCAGTTTTAGACAGGCCACGTACGAGCAGTACTTC. Protein product: CASSFRQATYEQYF.

By its share, this clone is medium-sized. The chain combines TRBV5-1 with TRBJ2-3, with D perhaps TRBD1 (6 bases). Deletions cut 1 base from V and 3 bases from J, with 12 bases between. Per the germline V gene, CDR1 is SGHRS and CDR2 is YFSETQ. This CDR3 contains 15 residues. CDR3 protein: CASSLMGQVTDTQYF. The CDR3 coding sequence is TGCGCCAGCAGCTTGATGGGACAAGTAACAGATACGCAGTATTTT.

This clone was picked up a small number of times. The chain employs TRBV3-1 and TRBJ2-3; D gene unclear. Germline CDR1 is LGHDT and CDR2 is YNNKEL (reference sequence). V lost 2 bases and J lost 5, with 14 bases in between. This CDR3 comprises 15 residues. CDR3 residues: CASSQISRSIDTQYF. CDR3 nucleotide sequence: TGTGCCAGCAGCCAAATATCGAGGTCCATAGATACGCAGTATTTT.

With respect to this clone: The junction and the germline gene differ at one end; a read error may be behind it. CDR3 protein: CAIGLAGTKQYF. The CDR3 DNA follows: TGTGCTATTGGTTTGGCCGGGACTAAGCAGTATTTT. The chain links TRBV12-5 to TRBJ2-3; 7 bases are a match to TRBD2. This CDR3 has 12 amino acids. CDR1 LGHNT and CDR2 FRNRAP come from the germline V gene.